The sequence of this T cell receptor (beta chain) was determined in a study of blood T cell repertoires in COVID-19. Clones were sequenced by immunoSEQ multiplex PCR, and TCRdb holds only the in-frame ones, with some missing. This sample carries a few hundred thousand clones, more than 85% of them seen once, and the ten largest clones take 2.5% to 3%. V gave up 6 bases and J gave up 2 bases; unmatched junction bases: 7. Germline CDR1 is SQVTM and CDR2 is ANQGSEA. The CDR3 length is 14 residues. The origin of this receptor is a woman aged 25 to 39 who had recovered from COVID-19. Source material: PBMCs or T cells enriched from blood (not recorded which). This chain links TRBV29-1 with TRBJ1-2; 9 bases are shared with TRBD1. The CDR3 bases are TGCAGCGTCGATCCGACAGGGGGAAACTATGGCTACACCTTC. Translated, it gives CSVDPTGGNYGYTF.